The 25 T cell receptor beta chains below were found in one sample sequenced in a study of blood T cell repertoires in COVID-19. Libraries were prepared by immunoSEQ multiplex PCR; TCRdb keeps only in-frame clonotypes and omits some of them. This sample has about 60,000 clones, with about 87% found just once. The sample was peripheral blood. The receptors shown here come from a human donor with active COVID-19. The donor label of this sample is uncertain.

This chain uses TRBV9 with TRBJ2-7; 8 nucleotides align to TRBD2. CDR3 length equals 16 residues. CDR1 and CDR2 (germline): SGDLS, YYNGEE. V shed 0 bases, J shed 2 bases, and the junction held 7 bases outside the gene matches. The CDR3: CASSVAASGYTYEQYF. The CDR3 DNA sequence: TGTGCCAGCAGCGTAGCGGCTAGCGGGTACACCTACGAGCAGTACTTC. The full variable domain, with the rest looked up from reference TRBV9 and TRBJ2-7, is DSGVTQTPKHLITATGQRVTLRCSPRSGDLSVYWYQQSLDQGLQFLIQYYNGEERAKGNILERFSAQQFPDLHSELNLSSLELGDSALYFCASSVAASGYTYEQYFGPGTRLTVT.

The CDR3 region has the DNA TGTGCCAGTAGCGACCAGGGGGCGCGCACAGATACGCAGTATTTT. This translates into CASSDQGARTDTQYF. The chain uses TRBV19 and TRBJ2-3, with 8 bases that match TRBD1. V was pared by 6 bases and J by 1 base, with 6 bases of the junction left unmatched. Per germline, CDR1 LNHDA and CDR2 SQIVND (reference sequence). There are 15 residues in the CDR3.

J is TRBJ1-1 and V is TRBV7-9, with TRBD1 matching over 11 bases. The J segment lost 3 bases and the V segment lost 5 bases, leaving 8 bases of the junction unmatched. Per the germline V gene, CDR1 is SEHNR and CDR2 is FQNEAQ (reference sequence). CDR3 size: 16 residues. The CDR3 protein is CASSPRTGGFDTEAFF. The CDR3 region has the DNA TGTGCCAGCAGCCCGCGGACAGGGGGCTTTGACACTGAAGCTTTCTTT.

The chain links TRBV24-1 to TRBJ2-3; TRBD2 might be the D (5 bases). The CDR3 consists of 16 residues. V was trimmed by 9 bases and J by 6 bases, leaving 24 bases between them. Germline V gene lookup returns CDR1 KGHDR and CDR2 SFDVKD. The CDR3 reads CATSPVRGLERDTQYF. The CDR3 DNA reads TGTGCCACCTCCCCTGTCCGGGGTCTTGAAAGGGATACGCAGTATTTT.

The chain carries TRBV4-2 and TRBJ2-7; 8 bases are a match to TRBD1. The length of the CDR3 is 15 residues. Trimming at V came to 2 bases and at J to 3 bases, leaving 6 bases not matched to a gene. From germline, CDR1 is LGHNA and CDR2 YNFKEQ. The CDR3 region has the DNA TGTGCCAGCAGCCAATTTGTACAGGGGGGCTACGAGCAGTACTTC. It translates to CASSQFVQGGYEQYF.

The chain's CDR3 is CASSQEGGSAADTQYF. The CDR3 region has the DNA TGCGCCAGCAGCCAAGAGGGCGGGAGCGCGGCAGATACGCAGTATTTT. The gene calls are TRBV4-3 and TRBJ2-3; 7 bases match TRBD2. Germline-derived CDR1 and CDR2 are LGHNA and YSLEER. V lost 0 bases, J lost 4 bases, and 7 bases stayed unmatched. The CDR3 has 16 amino acids.

The rearrangement joins TRBV10-3 to TRBJ1-1; 9 bases fit TRBD1. CDR3 size: 16 residues. Germline V gene lookup returns CDR1 ENHRY and CDR2 SYGVKD. J was trimmed by 1 base and V by 3 bases; bases with no gene match: 6. The CDR3 here is CAISDVGTGKNTEAFF. The DNA for the CDR3 is TGTGCCATCAGTGACGTAGGGACAGGGAAGAACACTGAAGCTTTCTTT.

This clone has a handful of counts. V and J are TRBV3-1 (or the pseudogene TRBV3-2) and TRBJ1-2; tentative D call: TRBD1 (5 bases). CDR3 length equals 14 residues. In germline, CDR1 is LGHDT, CDR2 YNNKEL (reference sequence). Trimming took 0 bases from V and 7 from J, leaving 12 bases between them. The CDR3: CASSQEVWQGGYTF. The CDR3 nucleotides are TGTGCCAGCAGCCAAGAAGTCTGGCAGGGTGGCTACACCTTC.

The chain's CDR3 is CASSPGTSGGAGQYF. The DNA for the CDR3 is TGTGCCAGCAGCCCGGGGACTAGCGGGGGGGCGGGTCAGTACTTC. The chain combines TRBV7-8 with TRBJ2-7; TRBD2 matches 16 bases. V gave up 5 bases and J gave up 10 bases; unmatched junction bases: 8. Germline V gene sequence: CDR1 SGHVS, CDR2 FQNEAQ. The CDR3 consists of 15 residues. The whole variable domain, filled in from reference TRBV7-8 and TRBJ2-7, reads GAGVSQSPRYKVAKRGQDVALRCDPISGHVSLFWYQQALGQGPEFLTYFQNEAQLDKSGLPSDRFFAERPEGSVSTLKIQRTQQEDSAVYLCASSPGTSGGAGQYFGPGTRLTVT.

This chain connects TRBV6-5 to TRBJ2-5, with 9 nucleotides matching TRBD1. Losses at the gene ends were 4 bases for V and 2 bases for J; bases not matched to a gene: 2. CDR3 length: 14 amino acids. Germline values: CDR1 MNHEY, CDR2 SVGAGI. In DNA form, the CDR3 reads TGTGCCAGCAGTTTGACAGGGGGTCAAGAGACCCAGTACTTC. Translation gives CASSLTGGQETQYF.

The chain uses TRBV6-5 and TRBJ2-7; D possibly corresponds to TRBD2 (6 bases). V was cut by 11 bases and J by 2 bases, with 16 bases left in between. From germline, CDR1 is MNHEY and CDR2 SVGAGI. The CDR3 contains 13 residues. The CDR3 reads CAGRAGSPYEQYF. As DNA, the CDR3 is TGTGCCGGTAGGGCGGGATCTCCCTACGAGCAGTACTTC.

This chain connects TRBV5-4 to TRBJ2-5, with 7 bases aligning to TRBD1. The V segment lost 4 bases and the J segment 1 base; nucleotides outside the gene matches: 7. Germline V gene sequence: CDR1 SGHNT, CDR2 YYREEE (reference sequence). This CDR3 comprises 15 residues. Written as DNA, the CDR3 is TGTGCCAGCAGCCTGTCGACAGGGCGCCAAGAGACCCAGTACTTC. It translates to CASSLSTGRQETQYF.

CDR3 DNA: TGTGCCAGCAGCCAAGAAGGGGGGCTAGCGGGGGAGCAGTACTTC. Amino acid sequence: CASSQEGGLAGEQYF. The chain links TRBV3-1 (or the pseudogene TRBV3-2) to TRBJ2-7; TRBD2 matches 9 bases. The CDR3 runs to 15 residues. Germline V gene lookup returns CDR1 LGHDT and CDR2 YNNKEL (reference sequence). Unmatched junction bases numbered 7, after V lost 0 bases and J lost 7 bases.

The gene calls are TRBV5-5 and TRBJ2-4; D uncertain. V was shortened by 0 bases and J by 0 bases, with 10 bases between the two germline ends. The CDR3 length is 16 residues. Germline CDR1 SGHKS, CDR2 YYEKEE (reference sequence). The CDR3 sequence: CASSLDSGLAKNIQYF. Written as DNA, the CDR3 is TGTGCCAGCAGCTTGGATTCAGGCTTAGCCAAAAACATTCAGTACTTC.

The chain links TRBV11-2 to TRBJ2-5; TRBD2 matches 14 bases. The CDR3 length is 19 residues. J was trimmed by 5 bases and V by 0 bases; bases with no gene match: 11. Germline CDR1 SGHAT, CDR2 FQNNGV. CDR3 sequence: CASSLDRRLAGGPLETQYF. CDR3 bases: TGTGCCAGCAGCTTAGATCGGCGACTAGCGGGGGGGCCGCTCGAGACCCAGTACTTC.

This clone appeared once. The chain uses TRBV2 and TRBJ2-3, with TRBD1 identical over 11 bases. The CDR3 spans 16 residues. After removal of 5 bases from V and 5 bases from J, the junction contained 9 bases not matched to a gene. Germline loops: CDR1 SNHLY, CDR2 FYNNEI. CDR3 in DNA: TGTGCCAGCAGTAAAACAACGGGACAGGGGGGAGATACGCAGTATTTT. Its translation is CASSKTTGQGGDTQYF.

The rearrangement links TRBV4-2 to TRBJ2-7; D is undetermined. V lost 6 bases and J lost 2, with 14 bases in between. From germline, CDR1 is LGHNA and CDR2 YNFKEQ. CDR3 length equals 14 residues. DNA for the CDR3: TGTGCCAGCAGTCCACAAATAATCGCCTACGAGCAGTACTTC. It yields the protein CASSPQIIAYEQYF.

The chain couples TRBV4-1 to TRBJ2-7; D is perhaps TRBD2 (6 bases). Trimming cost V 0 bases and J 2 bases, with 23 bases left between them. Per germline, CDR1 MGHRA and CDR2 YSYEKL. This CDR3 contains 19 residues. The CDR3 region is CASSQDELELAEGTYEQYF. CDR3 bases: TGCGCCAGCAGCCAAGATGAGCTGGAACTAGCCGAAGGAACCTACGAGCAGTACTTC.

J is TRBJ2-1 and V is TRBV19; possibly TRBD1 for D (6 bases). The CDR3 runs 14 residues. The V and J ends lost 5 bases and 7 bases respectively, with 15 bases between them. Germline V CDR1 and CDR2: LNHDA, SQIVND (reference sequence). The CDR3 DNA follows: TGTGCCAGTAGTGGAACCTTACAGGGAAATGAGCAGTTCTTC. It encodes CASSGTLQGNEQFF.

This chain connects TRBV10-3 to TRBJ1-4, with 7 positions matching TRBD1. Germline CDR1 and CDR2: ENHRY and SYGVKD. Trimming cost V 3 bases and J 3 bases; bases outside gene matches: 1. CDR3 length equals 14 residues. The CDR3 reads CAISDGQANEKLFF. The CDR3, as DNA: TGTGCCATCAGTGATGGACAGGCTAATGAAAAACTGTTTTTT.

The CDR3 nucleotides are TGTGCCAGCAGCTTAGGGGGACAGGGACCCCTCGAGCAGTACTTC. This translates into CASSLGGQGPLEQYF. V usage is TRBV5-4 and J usage is TRBJ2-7; TRBD1 matches at 9 bases. The CDR3 is 15 amino acids. The trim removed 2 bases at V and 6 bases at J, leaving 9 bases unmatched. Per the germline V gene, CDR1 is SGHNT and CDR2 is YYREEE (reference sequence).

The chain employs TRBV28 and TRBJ2-3; the match to TRBD2 covers 10 bases. Germline CDR1 and CDR2: MDHEN and SYDVKM. Germline trimming cut 5 bases from V and 2 bases from J; bases unmatched to any gene: 4. There are 15 residues in the CDR3. Here the CDR3 DNA reads TGTGCCAGCAGTCTACTAGCGGGACTCACAGATACGCAGTATTTT. The encoded protein is CASSLLAGLTDTQYF.

This chain links TRBV5-4 with TRBJ2-2; D gene ambiguous. The CDR3 covers 14 residues. V was pared by 0 bases and J by 5 bases, with 8 bases between. Germline V gene lookup returns CDR1 SGHNT and CDR2 YYREEE (reference sequence). The CDR3 DNA sequence: TGTGCCAGCAGCTTGGGACTGGAGACCGGGGAGCTGTTTTTT. As protein: CASSLGLETGELFF.

The gene calls are TRBV27 and TRBJ2-1; D perhaps matches TRBD2 (7 bases). V shed 3 bases and J shed 8 bases, with 14 bases lying between them. The CDR3 runs to 14 residues. Germline V gene sequence: CDR1 MNHEY, CDR2 SMNVEV (reference sequence). CDR3 loop: CASSLGGARDEQFF. The CDR3 nucleotides read TGTGCCAGCAGTTTGGGGGGGGCGCGCGATGAGCAGTTCTTC.

The chain couples TRBV18 to TRBJ1-1; TRBD1 matches 8 bases. Germline loops: CDR1 KGHSH, CDR2 LQKENI. This CDR3 spans 14 amino acids. Losses at the gene ends were 2 bases for V and 3 bases for J; bases not matched to a gene: 2. CDR3 DNA: TGTGCCAGCTCACCAGACAGGGGCGACACTGAAGCTTTCTTT. Its translation is CASSPDRGDTEAFF.